This T cell receptor beta chain was found in a study of beta chain features in type 1 diabetes. Overall study results and limits: The study found moderately but significantly shorter TCRB CDR3s in all four CD4+ subsets of Type 1 diabetes patients. Across patients, naive, central memory and Treg TCRB repertoires exhibited apparently greater similarity than was observed across healthy donors. When VDJ junctions were examined, type 1 diabetes patients showed fewer insertions and more deletions.

This clone was counted a few times. Its antigen remains unidentified. Over 95% purity was reached by all sorted populations. As every portion of the isolated RNA was reverse transcribed, the sequencing read expressed TCRB transcripts. TCRdb's copy holds only in-frame clones and misses some; the assay was immunoSEQ multiplex PCR. Of 600,000 or so clones listed, around 12% were seen once; the top ten hold over 0.1%. The V end was cut by 4 bases, the J end by 7 bases, with 13 bases between. Germline V gene lookup returns CDR1 GTSNPN and CDR2 SVGIG (reference sequence). This CDR3 contains 13 residues. The clonotype was recovered from a man aged 25 to 40 with type 1 diabetes. The chain joins TRBV30 to TRBJ1-4; TRBD1 might be the D (5 bases). Sequenced: naive CD4+ T cells from blood. Written as DNA, the CDR3 is TGTGCCTGGAATCGGGACGACTCTGAAAAACTGTTTTTT. The encoded protein is CAWNRDDSEKLFF.